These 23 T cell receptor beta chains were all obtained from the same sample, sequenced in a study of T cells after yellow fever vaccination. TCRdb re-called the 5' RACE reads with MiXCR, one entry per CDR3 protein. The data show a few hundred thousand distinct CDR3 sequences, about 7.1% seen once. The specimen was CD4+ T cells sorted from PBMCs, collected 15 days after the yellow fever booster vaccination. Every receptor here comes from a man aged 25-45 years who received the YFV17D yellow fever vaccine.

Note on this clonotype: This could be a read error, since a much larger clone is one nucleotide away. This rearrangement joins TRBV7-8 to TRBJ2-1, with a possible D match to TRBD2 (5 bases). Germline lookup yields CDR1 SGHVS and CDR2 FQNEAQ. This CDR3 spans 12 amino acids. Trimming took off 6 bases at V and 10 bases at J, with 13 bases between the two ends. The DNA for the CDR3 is TGTGCCAGCAGTCGTACTAGAGGCGAGCAGTTCTTC. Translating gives CASSRTRGEQFF.

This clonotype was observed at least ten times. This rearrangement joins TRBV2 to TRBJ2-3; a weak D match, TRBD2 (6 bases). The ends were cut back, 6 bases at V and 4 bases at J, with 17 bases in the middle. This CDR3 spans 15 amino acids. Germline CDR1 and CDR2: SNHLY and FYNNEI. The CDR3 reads CASRLLASGADTQYF. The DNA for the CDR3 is TGTGCCAGCAGGCTACTAGCTTCTGGGGCAGATACGCAGTATTTT. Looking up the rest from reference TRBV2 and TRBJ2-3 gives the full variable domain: EPEVTQTPSHQVTQMGQEVILRCVPISNHLYFYWYRQILGQKVEFLVSFYNNEISEKSEIFDDQFSVERPDGSNFTLKIRSTKLEDSAMYFCASRLLASGADTQYFGPGTRLTVL.

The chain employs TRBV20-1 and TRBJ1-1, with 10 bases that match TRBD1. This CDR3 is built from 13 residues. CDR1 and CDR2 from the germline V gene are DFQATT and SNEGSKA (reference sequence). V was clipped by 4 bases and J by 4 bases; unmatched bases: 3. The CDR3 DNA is TGCAGTGCTACCGGGACAGGGGTCACTGAAGCTTTCTTT. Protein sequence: CSATGTGVTEAFF.

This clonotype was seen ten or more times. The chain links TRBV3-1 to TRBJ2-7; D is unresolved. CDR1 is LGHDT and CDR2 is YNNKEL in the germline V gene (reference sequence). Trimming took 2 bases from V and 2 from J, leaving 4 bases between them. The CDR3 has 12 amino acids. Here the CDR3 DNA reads TGTGCCAGCAGCCAACTAGCCTACGAGCAGTACTTC. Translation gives CASSQLAYEQYF.

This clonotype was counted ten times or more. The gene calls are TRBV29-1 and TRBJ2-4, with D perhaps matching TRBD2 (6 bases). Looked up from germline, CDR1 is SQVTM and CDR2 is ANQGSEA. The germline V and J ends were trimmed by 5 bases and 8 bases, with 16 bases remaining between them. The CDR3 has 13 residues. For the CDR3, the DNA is TGCAGCGTTCGGGGGAAGGGCTTGGACATTCAGTACTTC. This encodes CSVRGKGLDIQYF.

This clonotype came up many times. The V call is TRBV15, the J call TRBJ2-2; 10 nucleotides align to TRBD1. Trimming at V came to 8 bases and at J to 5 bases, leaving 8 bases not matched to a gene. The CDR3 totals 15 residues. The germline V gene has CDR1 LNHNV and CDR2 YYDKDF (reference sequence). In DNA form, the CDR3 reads TGTGCCACCCCTCCGGGACAGGGGATAACCGGGGAGCTGTTTTTT. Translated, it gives CATPPGQGITGELFF.

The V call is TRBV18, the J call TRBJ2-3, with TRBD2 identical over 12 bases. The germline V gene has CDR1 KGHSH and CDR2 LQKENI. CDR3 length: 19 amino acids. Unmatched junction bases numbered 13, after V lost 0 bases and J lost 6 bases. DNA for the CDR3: TGTGCCAGCTCACCACCGGCGACTAGCGGGAGAGTGAGGTCGGATACGCAGTATTTT. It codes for CASSPPATSGRVRSDTQYF.

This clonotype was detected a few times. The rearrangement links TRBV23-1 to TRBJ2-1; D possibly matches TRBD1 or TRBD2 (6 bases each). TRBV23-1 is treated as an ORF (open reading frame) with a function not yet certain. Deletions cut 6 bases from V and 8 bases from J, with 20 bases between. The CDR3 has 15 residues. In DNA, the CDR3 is TGCGCCAGCAGAAGGGGGGCTAGTCGTCCGGATGAGCAGTTCTTC. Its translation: CASRRGASRPDEQFF.

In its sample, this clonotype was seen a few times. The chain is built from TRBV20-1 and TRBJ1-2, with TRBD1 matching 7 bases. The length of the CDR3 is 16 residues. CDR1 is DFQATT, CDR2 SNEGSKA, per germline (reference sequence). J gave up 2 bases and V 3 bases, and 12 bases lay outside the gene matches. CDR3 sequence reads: CSASRATGIVNYGYTF. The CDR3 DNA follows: TGCAGTGCTAGCCGTGCGACAGGGATCGTCAACTATGGCTACACCTTC.

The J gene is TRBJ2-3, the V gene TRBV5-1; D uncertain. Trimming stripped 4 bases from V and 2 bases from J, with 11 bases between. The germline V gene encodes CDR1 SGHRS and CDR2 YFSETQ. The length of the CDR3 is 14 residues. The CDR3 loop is CASSARTSTDTQYF. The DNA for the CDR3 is TGCGCCAGCAGCGCGAGAACTTCCACAGATACGCAGTATTTT.

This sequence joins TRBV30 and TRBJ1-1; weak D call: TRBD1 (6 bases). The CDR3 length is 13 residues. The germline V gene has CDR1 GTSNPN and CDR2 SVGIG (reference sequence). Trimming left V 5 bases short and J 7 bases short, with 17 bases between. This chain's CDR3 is CAWEDSELSEAFF. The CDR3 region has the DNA TGTGCCTGGGAGGACAGCGAGTTGAGTGAAGCTTTCTTT.

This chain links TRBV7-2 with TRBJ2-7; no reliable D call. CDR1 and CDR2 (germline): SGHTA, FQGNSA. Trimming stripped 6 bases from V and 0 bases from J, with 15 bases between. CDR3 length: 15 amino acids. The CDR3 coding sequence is TGTGCCAGCAGTATTGATCCAGGACCCTCCTACGAGCAGTACTTC. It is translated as CASSIDPGPSYEQYF.

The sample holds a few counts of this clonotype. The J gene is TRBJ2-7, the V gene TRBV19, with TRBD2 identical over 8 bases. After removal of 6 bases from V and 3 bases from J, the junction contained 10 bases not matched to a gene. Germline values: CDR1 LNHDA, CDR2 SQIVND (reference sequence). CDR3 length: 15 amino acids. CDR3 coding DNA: TGTGCCAGTAGCCGTTCCCTAGCGGGTTACTACGAGCAGTACTTC. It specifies CASSRSLAGYYEQYF.

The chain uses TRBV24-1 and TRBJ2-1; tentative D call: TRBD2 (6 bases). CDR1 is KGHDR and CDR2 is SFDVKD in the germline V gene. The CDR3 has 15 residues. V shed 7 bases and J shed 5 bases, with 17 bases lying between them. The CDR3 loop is CATSQSLSGHNEQFF. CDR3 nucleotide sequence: TGTGCCACCAGCCAATCTCTTAGCGGTCACAATGAGCAGTTCTTC.

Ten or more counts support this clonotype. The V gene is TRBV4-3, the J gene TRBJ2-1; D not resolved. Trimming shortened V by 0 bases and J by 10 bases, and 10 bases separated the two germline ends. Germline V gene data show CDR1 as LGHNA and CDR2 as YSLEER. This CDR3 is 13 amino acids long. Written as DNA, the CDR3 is TGCGCCAGCAGCCAAGATCATTTACGGGAGCAGTTCTTC. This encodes CASSQDHLREQFF.

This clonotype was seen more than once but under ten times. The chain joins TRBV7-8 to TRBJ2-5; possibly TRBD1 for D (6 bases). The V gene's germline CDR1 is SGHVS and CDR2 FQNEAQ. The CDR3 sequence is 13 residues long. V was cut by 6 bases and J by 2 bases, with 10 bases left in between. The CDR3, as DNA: TGTGCCAGCAGAGTGACAGGTCAAGAGACCCAGTACTTC. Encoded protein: CASRVTGQETQYF.

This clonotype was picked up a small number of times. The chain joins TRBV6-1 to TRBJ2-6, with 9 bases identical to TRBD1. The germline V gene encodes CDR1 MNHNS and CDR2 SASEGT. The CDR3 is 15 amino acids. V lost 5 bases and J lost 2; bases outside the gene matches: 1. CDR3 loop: CASSRQGAGANVLTF. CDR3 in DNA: TGTGCCAGCAGTAGACAGGGGGCTGGGGCCAACGTCCTGACTTTC.

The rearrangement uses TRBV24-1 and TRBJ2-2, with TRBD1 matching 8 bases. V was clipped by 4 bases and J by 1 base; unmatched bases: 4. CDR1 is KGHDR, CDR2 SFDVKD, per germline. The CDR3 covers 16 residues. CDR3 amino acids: CATSDPGTGNTGELFF. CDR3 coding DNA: TGTGCCACCAGTGACCCCGGGACAGGGAACACCGGGGAGCTGTTTTTT.

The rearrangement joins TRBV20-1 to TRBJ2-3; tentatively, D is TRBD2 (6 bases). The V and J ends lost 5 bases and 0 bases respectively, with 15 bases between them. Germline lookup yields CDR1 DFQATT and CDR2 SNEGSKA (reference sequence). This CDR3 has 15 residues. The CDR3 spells CSAPLPGTSTDTQYF. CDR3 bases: TGCAGTGCTCCCCTCCCCGGGACTAGCACAGATACGCAGTATTTT.

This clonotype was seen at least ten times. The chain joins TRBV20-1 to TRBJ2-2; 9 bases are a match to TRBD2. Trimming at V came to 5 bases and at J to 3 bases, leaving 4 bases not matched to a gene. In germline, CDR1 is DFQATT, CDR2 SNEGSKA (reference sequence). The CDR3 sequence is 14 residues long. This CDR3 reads CSAAGTSHTGELFF. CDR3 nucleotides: TGCAGTGCTGCGGGGACTAGCCACACCGGGGAGCTGTTTTTT.

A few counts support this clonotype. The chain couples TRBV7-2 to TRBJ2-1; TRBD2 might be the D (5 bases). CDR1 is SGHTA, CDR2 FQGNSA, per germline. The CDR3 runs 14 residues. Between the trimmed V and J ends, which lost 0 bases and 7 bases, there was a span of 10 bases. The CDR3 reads CASSLAASWNEQFF. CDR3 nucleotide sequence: TGTGCCAGCAGCTTAGCGGCTAGCTGGAATGAGCAGTTCTTC.

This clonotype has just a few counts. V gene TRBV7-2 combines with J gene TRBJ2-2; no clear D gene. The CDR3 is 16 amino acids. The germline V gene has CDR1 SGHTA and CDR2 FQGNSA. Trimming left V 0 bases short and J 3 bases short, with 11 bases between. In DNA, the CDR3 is TGTGCCAGCAGCTTAGCCCCTAGTTCCGACACCGGGGAGCTGTTTTTT. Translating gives CASSLAPSSDTGELFF.

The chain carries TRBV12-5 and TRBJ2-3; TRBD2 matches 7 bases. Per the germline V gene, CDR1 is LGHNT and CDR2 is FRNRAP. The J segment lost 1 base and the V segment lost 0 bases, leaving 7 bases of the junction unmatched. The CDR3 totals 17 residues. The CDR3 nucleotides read TGTGCTAGTGGTTTGGTGGCTAGCGGAGGACGCACAGATACGCAGTATTTT. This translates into CASGLVASGGRTDTQYF.